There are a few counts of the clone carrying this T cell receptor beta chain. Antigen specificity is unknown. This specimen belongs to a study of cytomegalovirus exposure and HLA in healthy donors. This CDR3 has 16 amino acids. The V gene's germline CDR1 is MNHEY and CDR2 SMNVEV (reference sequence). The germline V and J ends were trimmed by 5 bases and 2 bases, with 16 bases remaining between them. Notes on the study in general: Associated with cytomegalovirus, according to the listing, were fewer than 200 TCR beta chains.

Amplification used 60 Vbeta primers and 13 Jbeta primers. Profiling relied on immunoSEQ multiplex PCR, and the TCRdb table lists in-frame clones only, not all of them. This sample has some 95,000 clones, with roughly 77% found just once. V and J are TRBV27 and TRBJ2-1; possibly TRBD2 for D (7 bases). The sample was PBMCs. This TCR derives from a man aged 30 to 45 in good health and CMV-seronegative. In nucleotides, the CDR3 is TGTGCCAGCAGTCCCAGAAGGGGGGGCACCTACAATGAGCAGTTCTTC. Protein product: CASSPRRGGTYNEQFF.